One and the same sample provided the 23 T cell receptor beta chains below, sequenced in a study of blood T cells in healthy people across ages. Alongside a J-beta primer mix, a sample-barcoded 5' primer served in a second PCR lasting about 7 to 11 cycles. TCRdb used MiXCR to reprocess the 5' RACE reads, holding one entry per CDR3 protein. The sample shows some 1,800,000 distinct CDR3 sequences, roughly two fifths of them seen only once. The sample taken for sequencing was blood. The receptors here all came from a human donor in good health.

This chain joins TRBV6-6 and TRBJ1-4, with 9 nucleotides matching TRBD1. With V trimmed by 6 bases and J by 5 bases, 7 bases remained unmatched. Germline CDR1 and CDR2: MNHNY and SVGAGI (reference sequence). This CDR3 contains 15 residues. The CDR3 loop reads CASRSPGTGNEKLFF. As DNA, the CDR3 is TGTGCCAGCAGAAGCCCCGGGACAGGGAATGAAAAACTGTTTTTT.

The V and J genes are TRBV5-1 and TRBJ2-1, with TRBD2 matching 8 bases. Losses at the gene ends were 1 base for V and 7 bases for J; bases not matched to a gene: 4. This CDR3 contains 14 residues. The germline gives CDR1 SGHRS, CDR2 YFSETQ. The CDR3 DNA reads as TGCGCCAGCAGCTTGTCGGGACTAGGAAATGAGCAGTTCTTC. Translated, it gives CASSLSGLGNEQFF.

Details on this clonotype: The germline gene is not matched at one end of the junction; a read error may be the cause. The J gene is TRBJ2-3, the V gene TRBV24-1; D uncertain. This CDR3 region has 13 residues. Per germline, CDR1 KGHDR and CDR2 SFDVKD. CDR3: CAASDLRTDTQYF. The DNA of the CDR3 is TGTGCCGCCAGTGATTTAAGGACGGATACGCAGTATTTT.

CDR3 region: CSARGHPEQYF. CDR3 DNA: TGCAGTGCTAGAGGACACCCCGAGCAGTACTTC. V usage is TRBV20-1 and J usage is TRBJ2-4; D remains unclear. The J call is in doubt because the DNA end fits TRBJ2-7 better. The germline V gene encodes CDR1 DFQATT and CDR2 SNEGSKA (reference sequence). The CDR3 totals 11 residues.

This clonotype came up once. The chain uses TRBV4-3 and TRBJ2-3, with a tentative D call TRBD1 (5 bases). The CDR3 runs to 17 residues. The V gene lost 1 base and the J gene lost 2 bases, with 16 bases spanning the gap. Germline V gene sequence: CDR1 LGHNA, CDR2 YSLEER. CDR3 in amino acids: CASSQVGFAGNTDTQYF. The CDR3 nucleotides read TGCGCCAGCAGCCAAGTTGGGTTTGCAGGGAACACAGATACGCAGTATTTT.

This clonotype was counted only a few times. The CDR3 DNA reads TGCAGTGCTAGCATAGGGTCACCCCTCCACTTT. It is translated as CSASIGSPLHF. This chain connects TRBV20-1 to TRBJ1-6; D uncertain. Germline CDR1 and CDR2: DFQATT and SNEGSKA (reference sequence). The CDR3 totals 11 residues. With 3 bases removed from V and 10 bases from J, the gap between germline ends came to 7 bases.

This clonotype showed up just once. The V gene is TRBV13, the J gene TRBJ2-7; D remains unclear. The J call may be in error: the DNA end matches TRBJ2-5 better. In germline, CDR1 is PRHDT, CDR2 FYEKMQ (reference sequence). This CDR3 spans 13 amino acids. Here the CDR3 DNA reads TGTGCCAGCAGCTTAGGCAACGAAGAGACCCAGTACTTC. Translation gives CASSLGNEETQYF.

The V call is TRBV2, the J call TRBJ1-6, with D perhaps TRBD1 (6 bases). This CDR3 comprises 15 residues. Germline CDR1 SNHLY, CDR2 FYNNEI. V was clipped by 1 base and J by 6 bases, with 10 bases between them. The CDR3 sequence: CASSEDTGSNSPLHF. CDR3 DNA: TGTGCCAGCAGTGAAGATACAGGGAGTAATTCACCCCTCCACTTT.

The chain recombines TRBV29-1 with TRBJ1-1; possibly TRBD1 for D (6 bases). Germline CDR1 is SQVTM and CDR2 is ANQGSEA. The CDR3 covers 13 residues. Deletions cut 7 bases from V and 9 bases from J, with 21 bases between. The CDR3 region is CSGRQAPGTKAFF. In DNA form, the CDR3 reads TGCAGCGGCCGACAGGCCCCGGGGACTAAAGCTTTCTTT.

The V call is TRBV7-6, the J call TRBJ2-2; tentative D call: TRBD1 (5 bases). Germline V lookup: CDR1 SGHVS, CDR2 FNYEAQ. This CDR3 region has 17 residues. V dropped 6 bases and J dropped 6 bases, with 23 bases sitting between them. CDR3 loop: CASSPPASTGRPGELFF. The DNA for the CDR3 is TGTGCCAGCAGTCCACCGGCATCCACAGGAAGGCCCGGGGAGCTGTTTTTT. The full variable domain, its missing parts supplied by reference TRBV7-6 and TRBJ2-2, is GAGVSQSPRYKVTKRGQDVALRCDPISGHVSLYWYRQALGQGPEFLTYFNYEAQQDKSGLPNDRFSAERPEGSISTLTIQRTEQRDSAMYRCASSPPASTGRPGELFFGEGSRLTVL.

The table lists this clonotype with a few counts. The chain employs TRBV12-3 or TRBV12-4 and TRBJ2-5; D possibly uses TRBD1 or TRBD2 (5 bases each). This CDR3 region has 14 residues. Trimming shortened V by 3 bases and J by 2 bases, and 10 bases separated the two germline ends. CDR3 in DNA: TGTGCCAGCAGTTTGGGGGACCATCAAGAGACCCAGTACTTC. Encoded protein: CASSLGDHQETQYF.

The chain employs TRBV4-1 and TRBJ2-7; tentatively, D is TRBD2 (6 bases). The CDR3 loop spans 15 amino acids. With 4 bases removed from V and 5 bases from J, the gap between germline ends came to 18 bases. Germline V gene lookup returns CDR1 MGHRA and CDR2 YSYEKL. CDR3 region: CASSLIGGELHEQYF. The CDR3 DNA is TGCGCCAGCAGCCTGATCGGAGGGGAGCTCCACGAGCAGTACTTC.

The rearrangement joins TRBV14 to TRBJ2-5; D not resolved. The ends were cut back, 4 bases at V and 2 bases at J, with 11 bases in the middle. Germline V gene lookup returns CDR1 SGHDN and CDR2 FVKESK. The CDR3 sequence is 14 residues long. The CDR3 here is CASSLLMGQETQYF. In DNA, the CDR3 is TGTGCCAGCAGCCTCCTTATGGGGCAAGAGACCCAGTACTTC.

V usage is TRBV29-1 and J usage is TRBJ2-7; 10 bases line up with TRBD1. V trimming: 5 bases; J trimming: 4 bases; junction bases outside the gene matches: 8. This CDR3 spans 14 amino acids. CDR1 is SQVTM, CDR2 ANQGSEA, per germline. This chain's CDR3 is CSVLNGTGAYEQYF. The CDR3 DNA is TGCAGCGTTCTCAACGGGACAGGGGCGTACGAGCAGTACTTC.

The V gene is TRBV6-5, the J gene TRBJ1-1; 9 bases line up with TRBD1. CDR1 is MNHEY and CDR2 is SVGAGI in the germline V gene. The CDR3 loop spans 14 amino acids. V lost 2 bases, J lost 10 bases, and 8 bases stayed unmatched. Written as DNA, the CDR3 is TGTGCCAGCAGTTACGGGACAGGGTATGTCGGAGCTTTCTTT. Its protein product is CASSYGTGYVGAFF.

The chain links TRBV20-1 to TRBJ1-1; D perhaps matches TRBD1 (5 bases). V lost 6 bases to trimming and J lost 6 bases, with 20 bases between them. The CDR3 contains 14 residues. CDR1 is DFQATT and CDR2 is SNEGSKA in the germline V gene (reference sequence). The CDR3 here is CSAIPGWQGAEAFF. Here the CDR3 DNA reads TGCAGTGCCATCCCCGGGTGGCAGGGCGCTGAAGCTTTCTTT.

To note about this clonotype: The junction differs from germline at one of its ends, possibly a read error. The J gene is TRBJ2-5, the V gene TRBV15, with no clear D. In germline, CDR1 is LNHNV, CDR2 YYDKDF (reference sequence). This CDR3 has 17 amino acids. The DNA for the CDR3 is TGTGCCACCAGCAGAGTATCCTATGTGGGCTACAAGGAGACCCTGTACTTC. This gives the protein CATSRVSYVGYKETLYF.

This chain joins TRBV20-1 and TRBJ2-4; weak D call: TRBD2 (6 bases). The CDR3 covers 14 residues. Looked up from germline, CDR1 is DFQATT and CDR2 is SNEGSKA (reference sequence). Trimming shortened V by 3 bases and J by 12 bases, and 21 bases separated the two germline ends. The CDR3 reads CSASGRGAQETQYF. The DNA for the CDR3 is TGCAGTGCTAGTGGTCGCGGGGCACAAGAGACTCAGTACTTC.

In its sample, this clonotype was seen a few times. CDR3 nucleotide sequence: TGTGCCAGCAGCCCCTACTTCTCGGGACAGGGCCCCTTTCTTAGGGACAATGAGCAGTTCTTC. This codes for CASSPYFSGQGPFLRDNEQFF. The V gene is TRBV7-8, the J gene TRBJ2-1; 9 nucleotides match TRBD1. Unmatched junction bases numbered 25, after V lost 5 bases and J lost 5 bases. Germline V gene data show CDR1 as SGHVS and CDR2 as FQNEAQ. The CDR3 spans 21 residues.

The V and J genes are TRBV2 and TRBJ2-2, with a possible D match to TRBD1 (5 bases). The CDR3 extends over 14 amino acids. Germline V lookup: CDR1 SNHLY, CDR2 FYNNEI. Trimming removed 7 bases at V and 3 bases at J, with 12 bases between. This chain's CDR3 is CASTLDSHTGELFF. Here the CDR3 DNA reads TGTGCCAGCACTCTTGACAGCCACACCGGGGAGCTGTTTTTT. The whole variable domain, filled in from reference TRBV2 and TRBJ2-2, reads EPEVTQTPSHQVTQMGQEVILRCVPISNHLYFYWYRQILGQKVEFLVSFYNNEISEKSEIFDDQFSVERPDGSNFTLKIRSTKLEDSAMYFCASTLDSHTGELFFGEGSRLTVL.

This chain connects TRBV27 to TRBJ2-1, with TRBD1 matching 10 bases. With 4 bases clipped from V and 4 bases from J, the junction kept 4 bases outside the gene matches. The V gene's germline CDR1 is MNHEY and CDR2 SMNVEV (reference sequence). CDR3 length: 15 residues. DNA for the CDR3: TGTGCCAGCAGTTATGGACAGGGGGTTTACAATGAGCAGTTCTTC. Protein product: CASSYGQGVYNEQFF.

The CDR3 DNA sequence: TGTGCCAGCAGCGCGGGACAGGAGGGGGGGGAGCTGTTTTTT. Its protein is CASSAGQEGGELFF. The chain couples TRBV7-2 to TRBJ2-2, with 8 positions matching TRBD1. V shed 5 bases and J 8 bases; nucleotides not matched to a gene: 7. Germline V lookup: CDR1 SGHTA, CDR2 FQGNSA. The CDR3 loop spans 14 amino acids.

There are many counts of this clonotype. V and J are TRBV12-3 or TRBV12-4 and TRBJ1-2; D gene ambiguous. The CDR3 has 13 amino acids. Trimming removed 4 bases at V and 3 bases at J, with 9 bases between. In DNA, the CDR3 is TGTGCCAGCAGTTCGGGCCTATACTATGGCTACACCTTC. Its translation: CASSSGLYYGYTF.